Sequencing of this TCR beta chain was carried out in a study of cytomegalovirus exposure and HLA in healthy donors. Study overall: Of the donors genotyped, approximately 400 in all, over 80% fell in the Caucasian-associated ancestry cluster. Overall study results and limits: The study recorded more than 150 TCR beta chains that were cytomegalovirus-associated. In a later analysis, several top co-occurrence clusters appeared linked to parvovirus B19, influenza, CMV and Epstein-Barr virus. Accurate HLA-A and HLA-B prediction from TCR beta sequences was reported for most subjects.

A word on this clone: The antigen remains unidentified.

V shed 6 bases and J shed 6 bases, with 9 bases lying between them. The CDR3 spans 12 residues. CDR1 is SGHNT, CDR2 YENEEA, per germline. PCR amplification relied on 60 Vbeta primers (plus 13 Jbeta primers). The assay was immunoSEQ multiplex PCR, and TCRdb's table has in-frame clones only and misses some. The sample contains around 140,000 clones, around nine tenths of which appear only once. This clonotype was obtained from a woman in her thirties in good health and CMV-seronegative. The chain couples TRBV11-3 to TRBJ2-1; D is perhaps TRBD1 (6 bases). Material for sequencing was PBMCs. Written as DNA, the CDR3 is TGTGCCAGCAGTTCAGGGGTCAATGAGCAGTTCTTC. Amino acid sequence: CASSSGVNEQFF.